Below, one T cell receptor (beta chain) is given with its context. No antigen is known for it. At one end the junction does not follow the germline gene, possibly because of a read error. This record comes from a study of blood T cells in healthy people across ages. Study-wide results and caveats: Roughly linear age-related decline in beta diversity appeared, significant by age around 36. Naive T cell percentage showed a strong correlation with TCR beta diversity. The unknown donor CMV status may have confounded expanded clonotype changes.

From germline, CDR1 is DFQATT and CDR2 SNEGSKA (reference sequence). The length of the CDR3 is 13 residues. A J-beta primer mix and a sample-barcoded 5' primer were used in a second PCR of about 7 to 12 cycles. A minimum of 3 million CDR3-containing paired-end reads was obtained for each sample. MiXCR, applied by TCRdb to the 5' RACE reads, yields one record per CDR3 protein. In the table there are hundreds of thousands of distinct CDR3 sequences, roughly 60% of which are singletons. V usage is TRBV20-1 and J usage is TRBJ1-2; D is perhaps TRBD1 (5 bases). Sequenced sample: blood. The TCR originated in a man younger than 45 in good health. The CDR3 region is CSARDPGGYGYTF. CDR3 nucleotide sequence: TGCAGTGCCAGAGATCCCGGGGGATATGGCTACACCTTC.